This T cell receptor beta chain emerged from a study of cytomegalovirus exposure and HLA in healthy donors. The study, taken as a whole, reports: Subsequent analysis showed first-cohort TCR clusters tending to co-occur in around 130 validation repertoires.

This clone was observed a single time. As yet, its antigen is unknown. The roughly 120-subject validation cohort, separate from the approximately 660-subject first cohort, included the donors. The ends were cut back, 4 bases at V and 0 bases at J, with 13 bases in the middle. Per germline, CDR1 SGHAT and CDR2 FQNNGV. The CDR3 contains 15 residues. Libraries were prepared by immunoSEQ multiplex PCR; TCRdb keeps only in-frame clonotypes and omits some of them. The table records more than 65,000 clones, around 96% of them present only once. This chain joins TRBV11-2 and TRBJ2-7, with D possibly TRBD1 on 5 matching bases. The receptor's source is a woman aged 18-29 years in good health and CMV-seronegative. Sequences were obtained from PBMCs. The CDR3 bases are TGTGCCAGCAGCTACTCCACAGGAAACTCCTACGAGCAGTACTTC. Amino acid sequence: CASSYSTGNSYEQYF.